The 17 T cell receptor beta chains listed next were all sequenced from one sample in a study of T cell responses to AZD1222 COVID-19 vaccine. The protocol was immunoSEQ multiplex PCR, while the TCRdb copy is restricted to in-frame clones and leaves out a portion. This sample has some 160,000 clones, with just under 95% found just once. The starting material was peripheral blood, obtained on day 0 of AZD1222 vaccination. The receptors originated from an adult in good health.

The genes are TRBV29-1 and TRBJ2-5, with 16 bases aligning to TRBD2. The V and J ends lost 5 bases and 5 bases, in that order; junction bases with no gene match: 8. The CDR3 totals 16 residues. The germline gives CDR1 SQVTM, CDR2 ANQGSEA. CDR3 in amino acids: CSVSGGLAGGKETQYF. The CDR3 nucleotides are TGCAGCGTTTCCGGGGGACTAGCGGGAGGGAAGGAGACCCAGTACTTC.

The chain has TRBV7-8 and TRBJ2-1; 10 nucleotides line up with TRBD1. There are 15 residues in the CDR3. The junction had 7 bases not matched to a gene; V was cut back by 5 bases and J by 6 bases. The germline V gene encodes CDR1 SGHVS and CDR2 FQNEAQ. CDR3 sequence (DNA): TGTGCCAGCAGCGGGACCGGGACAGGGGTCAATGAGCAGTTCTTC. Amino acids: CASSGTGTGVNEQFF.

The chain recombines TRBV7-2 with TRBJ1-3; D unresolved. This CDR3 spans 12 amino acids. Trimming took 1 base from V and 4 from J, leaving 2 bases between them. Germline assignment: CDR1 SGHTA and CDR2 FQGNSA. The CDR3 protein is CASSLEGNTIYF. In DNA form, the CDR3 reads TGTGCCAGCAGCTTAGAGGGAAACACCATATATTTT.

The chain couples TRBV7-8 to TRBJ2-5, with D unresolved. V was cut by 8 bases and J by 1 base, with 8 bases left in between. CDR1 is SGHVS, CDR2 FQNEAQ, per germline. CDR3 size: 12 residues. CDR3 protein: CASGPGQETQYF. CDR3 bases: TGTGCCAGCGGCCCCGGCCAAGAGACCCAGTACTTC.

The chain has TRBV6-5 and TRBJ1-6; 7 nucleotides align to TRBD1. CDR3 length: 14 amino acids. Trimming took 5 bases from V and 6 from J; bases not matched to a gene: 4. The germline V gene encodes CDR1 MNHEY and CDR2 SVGAGI. The CDR3 sequence: CASSPGTANSPLHF. CDR3 DNA sequence: TGTGCCAGCAGTCCCGGGACAGCTAATTCACCCCTCCACTTT.

J is TRBJ2-7 and V is TRBV15; D is unclear. Germline CDR1 and CDR2: LNHNV and YYDKDF (reference sequence). The CDR3 length is 15 residues. V was cut by 2 bases and J by 3 bases, with 14 bases left in between. The DNA of the CDR3 is TGTGCCACCAGCAGAATGGATACACCCCACTACGAGCAGTACTTC. This sequence encodes CATSRMDTPHYEQYF. Using reference TRBV15 and TRBJ2-7 for the parts outside the CDR3, the full variable domain is DAMVIQNPRYQVTQFGKPVTLSCSQTLNHNVMYWYQQKSSQAPKLLFHYYDKDFNNEADTPDNFQSRRPNTSFCFLDIRSPGLGDTAMYLCATSRMDTPHYEQYFGPGTRLTVT.

J is TRBJ2-7 and V is TRBV18, with TRBD1 identical over 9 bases. The junction had 7 bases not matched to a gene; V was cut back by 4 bases and J by 0 bases. The CDR3 runs 16 residues. CDR1 and CDR2 (germline): KGHSH, LQKENI. The CDR3 sequence is CASSRGGTGPSYEQYF. The CDR3 DNA follows: TGTGCCAGCTCACGAGGCGGGACAGGGCCCTCCTACGAGCAGTACTTC.

The genes are TRBV19 and TRBJ1-5; a possible D gene is TRBD1 (6 bases). Germline CDR1 and CDR2: LNHDA and SQIVND (reference sequence). V was clipped by 5 bases and J by 0 bases, with 23 bases between them. The CDR3 length is 19 residues. As DNA, the CDR3 is TGTGCCAGTAGTTCCGAGGGAGGGGGGGAGGAGAATAGCAATCAGCCCCAGCATTTT. As protein: CASSSEGGGEENSNQPQHF. Full variable domain (missing parts from reference TRBV19 and TRBJ1-5): DGGITQSPKYLFRKEGQNVTLSCEQNLNHDAMYWYRQDPGQGLRLIYYSQIVNDFQKGDIAEGYSVSREKKESFPLTVTSAQKNPTAFYLCASSSEGGGEENSNQPQHFGDGTRLSIL.

The chain has TRBV7-2 and TRBJ1-1; D is possibly TRBD1 (6 bases). V shed 1 base and J shed 0 bases, with 9 bases lying between them. This CDR3 has 15 amino acids. Germline V gene data show CDR1 as SGHTA and CDR2 as FQGNSA. Here the CDR3 DNA reads TGTGCCAGCAGCTTAGTAGGGGGGATGAACACTGAAGCTTTCTTT. Its protein product is CASSLVGGMNTEAFF.

V and J are TRBV5-1 and TRBJ2-7; D is ambiguous. Looked up from germline, CDR1 is SGHRS and CDR2 is YFSETQ. This CDR3 comprises 12 residues. V was trimmed by 4 bases and J by 1 base, leaving 6 bases between them. For the CDR3, the DNA is TGCGCCAGCAGCGCGACGTCCTACGAGCAGTACTTC. As protein: CASSATSYEQYF.

The rearrangement uses TRBV5-1 and TRBJ1-4; D is undetermined. The germline V gene encodes CDR1 SGHRS and CDR2 YFSETQ. Deletions cut 4 bases from V and 1 base from J, with 8 bases between. The CDR3 is 14 residues long. The CDR3 loop reads CASSRSETNEKLFF. The CDR3 bases are TGCGCCAGCAGCAGATCAGAAACTAATGAAAAACTGTTTTTT. Complete variable domain (other parts from reference TRBV5-1 and TRBJ1-4): KAGVTQTPRYLIKTRGQQVTLSCSPISGHRSVSWYQQTPGQGLQFLFEYFSETQRNKGNFPGRFSGRQFSNSRSEMNVSTLELGDSALYLCASSRSETNEKLFFGSGTQLSVL.

The CDR3: CASSMGYTEAFF. The CDR3 DNA reads TGTGCCAGTAGTATGGGATACACTGAAGCTTTCTTT. The rearrangement links TRBV19 to TRBJ1-1; D remains unclear. This CDR3 contains 12 residues. V gave up 3 bases and J gave up 3 bases, with 5 bases separating them. The germline CDR1 and CDR2 sequences are LNHDA and SQIVND (reference sequence).

The chain has TRBV27 and TRBJ2-7, with TRBD1 matching 10 bases. Germline CDR1 reads MNHEY; CDR2 reads SMNVEV (reference sequence). The CDR3 totals 20 residues. With V trimmed by 2 bases and J by 0 bases, 16 bases remained unmatched. The CDR3 reads CASSLRWTGGDSLNSYEQYF. The CDR3 bases are TGTGCCAGCAGTTTACGGTGGACAGGGGGTGACTCCTTGAACTCCTACGAGCAGTACTTC.

V usage is TRBV7-3 and J usage is TRBJ2-7; 7 nucleotides line up with TRBD1. With 5 bases clipped from V and 3 bases from J, the junction kept 4 bases outside the gene matches. This CDR3 has 13 amino acids. CDR1 SGHTA and CDR2 FQGTGA come from the germline V gene. In nucleotides, the CDR3 is TGTGCCAGCAGCAACAGGGGCGGCTACGAGCAGTACTTC. This encodes CASSNRGGYEQYF.

V is TRBV6-2 or TRBV6-3 and J is TRBJ1-6, with D possibly being TRBD1 (6 bases). The CDR3 contains 15 residues. CDR1 MNHEY and CDR2 SVGEGT come from the germline V gene. Trimming took off 2 bases at V and 8 bases at J, with 13 bases between the two ends. CDR3 region: CASSYPQGDDSPLHF. CDR3 coding DNA: TGTGCCAGCAGTTACCCACAGGGAGATGATTCACCCCTCCACTTT.

The V call is TRBV6-5, the J call TRBJ2-7; D unresolved. V lost 7 bases, J lost 6 bases, and 19 bases lay in between. Looked up from germline, CDR1 is MNHEY and CDR2 is SVGAGI. The CDR3 runs 14 residues. The chain's CDR3 is CASTGNPAAAEQYF. Written as DNA, the CDR3 is TGTGCCAGCACGGGTAACCCGGCCGCGGCCGAGCAGTACTTC.

The chain uses TRBV29-1 and TRBJ2-3; tentatively, D is TRBD1 or TRBD2 (5 bases each). The CDR3 is 13 amino acids. Looked up from germline, CDR1 is SQVTM and CDR2 is ANQGSEA. Trimming took off 7 bases at V and 2 bases at J, with 13 bases between the two ends. CDR3 amino acids: CSAPGGNTDTQYF. As DNA, the CDR3 is TGCAGCGCCCCTGGGGGTAACACAGATACGCAGTATTTT.